Described below is a single T cell receptor beta chain sequence and its context. This specimen comes from a study of blood T cell repertoires in COVID-19. Study-wide background: COVID-19 samples, acute and convalescent, were from the United States, Italy and Spain. The cDNA or gDNA used as material had been derived from T cells, B-cell-depleted T cells, or PBMCs.

CDR3 size: 15 residues. V was shortened by 0 bases and J by 1 base, with 9 bases between the two germline ends. The germline V gene has CDR1 LGHDT and CDR2 YNNKEL (reference sequence). Produced via immunoSEQ multiplex PCR; TCRdb's table is partial and in-frame only. The sample holds some 390,000 clones, under 90% seen once. Recruitment covered 20 to 25 US areas and drew participants whose ages spanned roughly 18 to 90 years. Two negative PCRs, clearance, or symptom resolution were required of recovered Cohort 3 donors. The sequenced material came from PBMCs or T cells enriched from blood (not recorded which). The V call is TRBV3-1 (or the pseudogene TRBV3-2), the J call TRBJ1-1; D remains ambiguous. This TCR came from a woman under 40 who had recovered from COVID-19. DNA of the CDR3: TGTGCCAGCAGCCAAGATCCTTTAGCGAACACTGAAGCTTTCTTT. Encoded protein: CASSQDPLANTEAFF.